The 17 T cell receptor beta chains reported below all come from one sample, sequenced in a study of early T cells in non-severe SARS-CoV-2 infection. TCRdb passed the 5' RACE reads through MiXCR, listing each CDR3 protein once. This table holds about 44,000 distinct CDR3 sequences, approximately 6% found once. Sequenced: whole blood. All receptors derive from an adult who was a healthcare worker with PCR-confirmed SARS-CoV-2 infection or an uninfected control (not recorded which).

This clonotype has ten or more counts. V gene TRBV14 combines with J gene TRBJ2-2; D remains unclear. Germline CDR1 reads SGHDN; CDR2 reads FVKESK. The CDR3 totals 13 residues. Trimming shortened V by 1 base and J by 8 bases, and 8 bases separated the two germline ends. The CDR3, as DNA: TGTGCCAGCAGCCAAGCGAGGTCGGGGGAGCTGTTTTTT. It codes for CASSQARSGELFF.

This clonotype was found many times. In DNA form, the CDR3 reads TGCGCCAGCAAAGGACACCCCTCAAACAGGGGTGAGACCCAGTACTTC. It is translated as CASKGHPSNRGETQYF. The chain recombines TRBV10-1 with TRBJ2-5, with 7 bases that match TRBD1. The CDR3 is made up of 16 amino acids. CDR1 WNHNN and CDR2 SYGVQD come from the germline V gene (reference sequence). V dropped 7 bases and J dropped 5; count of bases not matched to a gene: 16.

This clonotype occurred a few times. The chain is built from TRBV6-1 and TRBJ2-7; a possible D gene is TRBD2 (5 bases). The CDR3 extends over 13 amino acids. The V end lost 6 bases, the J end lost 3 bases, and 12 bases lay between the germline ends. Per the germline V gene, CDR1 is MNHNS and CDR2 is SASEGT. The CDR3 sequence is CASSHRGNYEQYF. For the CDR3, the DNA is TGTGCCAGCAGCCACCGGGGTAACTACGAGCAGTACTTC.

The CDR3 is CASSAQGTVYNSPLHF. The CDR3 region has the DNA TGTGCCAGCAGCGCCCAAGGGACAGTTTATAATTCACCCCTCCACTTT. The chain has TRBV9 and TRBJ1-6; 7 nucleotides match TRBD1. This CDR3 is 16 amino acids long. After removal of 3 bases from V and 4 bases from J, the junction contained 7 bases not matched to a gene. Germline CDR1 SGDLS, CDR2 YYNGEE.

This clonotype was seen many times. Here the CDR3 DNA reads TGTGCCAGCTCCCGGGACTACCAAGAGACCCAGTACTTC. This sequence encodes CASSRDYQETQYF. The chain uses TRBV18 and TRBJ2-5, with a possible D match to TRBD2 (6 bases). CDR1 and CDR2 (germline): KGHSH, LQKENI. The CDR3 is 13 residues long. The ends were cut back, 6 bases at V and 0 bases at J, with 8 bases in the middle.

The rearrangement links TRBV5-6 to TRBJ2-5; weak D call: TRBD2 (6 bases). V was cut by 2 bases and J by 7 bases, with 18 bases left in between. CDR3 length equals 15 residues. From germline, CDR1 is SGHDT and CDR2 YYEEEE. The CDR3 DNA reads as TGTGCCAGCAGCTTAGCCGGGACTCCATACGGGACCCAGTACTTC. Translating gives CASSLAGTPYGTQYF.

This clonotype was detected ten times or more. This chain uses TRBV7-8 with TRBJ2-7; 7 bases agree with TRBD1. The ends lost 6 bases at V and 5 bases at J; junction bases unmatched: 10. The CDR3 covers 14 residues. Looked up from germline, CDR1 is SGHVS and CDR2 is FQNEAQ. This CDR3 is CASRPLTGINEQYF. In nucleotides, the CDR3 is TGTGCCAGCAGACCCTTGACAGGGATCAACGAGCAGTACTTC. Full variable domain (remainder filled in from reference TRBV7-8 and TRBJ2-7): GAGVSQSPRYKVAKRGQDVALRCDPISGHVSLFWYQQALGQGPEFLTYFQNEAQLDKSGLPSDRFFAERPEGSVSTLKIQRTQQEDSAVYLCASRPLTGINEQYFGPGTRLTVT.

This clonotype was seen at least ten times. The chain links TRBV21-1 to TRBJ2-7; the table's D gene call, TRBD2, was not cross checked with the DNA. TRBV21-1 is reported as a pseudogene. This CDR3 region has 16 residues. CDR3 in DNA: TGTGCCAGCAGCAAAAAATCAGGGACTAGCTCCTACGAGCAGTACTTC. Its translation is CASSKKSGTSSYEQYF.

This clonotype qualifies as medium-sized. The CDR3 DNA reads as TGCAGTGTGCGCCGGGGCGGAATGTCCTACAATGAGCAGTTCTTC. Its translation is CSVRRGGMSYNEQFF. The chain employs TRBV20-1 and TRBJ2-1; D possibly uses TRBD1 or TRBD2 (5 bases each). The germline gives CDR1 DFQATT, CDR2 SNEGSKA (reference sequence). Trimming pared 7 bases from V and 1 base from J, leaving 17 bases between. The CDR3 spans 15 residues.

The chain is built from TRBV29-1 and TRBJ2-2, with 9 bases identical to TRBD1. The CDR3 contains 14 residues. With V trimmed by 3 bases and J by 9 bases, 8 bases remained unmatched. Germline V gene data show CDR1 as SQVTM and CDR2 as ANQGSEA. This CDR3 reads CSVERDRVGWELFF. CDR3 DNA sequence: TGCAGCGTTGAGAGGGACAGGGTTGGCTGGGAGCTGTTTTTT.

This clonotype was counted a few times. The chain links TRBV10-3 to TRBJ2-1; D remains unclear. The germline V gene has CDR1 ENHRY and CDR2 SYGVKD. The CDR3 runs to 14 residues. V lost 0 bases and J lost 4, with 7 bases in between. This CDR3 reads CAISESTSYNEQFF. The CDR3 nucleotides read TGTGCCATCAGTGAGTCGACGTCGTACAATGAGCAGTTCTTC.

The J gene is TRBJ2-1, the V gene TRBV12-3 or TRBV12-4, with D perhaps given as TRBD1 or TRBD2 (5 bases each). The length of the CDR3 is 14 residues. Trimming removed 4 bases from V and 6 bases from J, with 13 bases in between. Here the CDR3 reads CASSSTGARNEQFF. The CDR3 nucleotides read TGTGCCAGCAGTTCCACCGGGGCCCGCAATGAGCAGTTCTTC.

At least ten counts were recorded for this clonotype. V usage is TRBV6-2 or TRBV6-3 and J usage is TRBJ1-5, with 9 bases fitting TRBD1. The trim removed 7 bases at V and 5 bases at J, leaving 3 bases unmatched. From germline, CDR1 is MNHEY and CDR2 SVGEGT. The CDR3 covers 13 residues. CDR3 region: CASTDRGDQPQHF. The CDR3 coding sequence is TGTGCCAGCACTGACAGGGGGGATCAGCCCCAGCATTTT.

There are many counts of this clonotype. This chain links TRBV28 with TRBJ1-5; D remains ambiguous. V gave up 6 bases and J gave up 4 bases, with 4 bases separating them. In germline, CDR1 is MDHEN, CDR2 SYDVKM. This CDR3 spans 11 amino acids. The chain's CDR3 is CASSRNQPQHF. In DNA, the CDR3 is TGTGCCAGCAGCCGAAATCAGCCCCAGCATTTT.

This clonotype has ten or more counts. This chain's CDR3 is CASSSRQGVLAVGYTF. The CDR3 DNA follows: TGTGCCAGCAGCTCCAGACAGGGGGTTTTAGCGGTTGGCTACACCTTC. V is TRBV11-2 and J is TRBJ1-2; 9 bases match TRBD1. V shed 4 bases and J 7 bases; nucleotides not matched to a gene: 13. Germline V gene data show CDR1 as SGHAT and CDR2 as FQNNGV. The CDR3 runs to 16 residues.

This clonotype was seen only a few times. The chain has TRBV15 and TRBJ2-7; tentative D call: TRBD1 (5 bases). The CDR3 loop spans 14 amino acids. Trimming left V 0 bases short and J 6 bases short, with 12 bases between. The V gene's germline CDR1 is LNHNV and CDR2 YYDKDF (reference sequence). CDR3 sequence: CATSRDMAGREQYF. The CDR3 coding sequence is TGTGCCACCAGCAGAGATATGGCAGGGCGCGAGCAGTACTTC.

The chain employs TRBV11-2 and TRBJ1-2, with a tentative D call TRBD1 (5 bases). V was cut by 5 bases and J by 0 bases, with 13 bases left in between. This CDR3 region has 15 residues. Per germline, CDR1 SGHAT and CDR2 FQNNGV. The CDR3 DNA reads as TGTGCCAGCAGCGGTATGGAAGGGGCTAACTATGGCTACACCTTC. Residues: CASSGMEGANYGYTF.